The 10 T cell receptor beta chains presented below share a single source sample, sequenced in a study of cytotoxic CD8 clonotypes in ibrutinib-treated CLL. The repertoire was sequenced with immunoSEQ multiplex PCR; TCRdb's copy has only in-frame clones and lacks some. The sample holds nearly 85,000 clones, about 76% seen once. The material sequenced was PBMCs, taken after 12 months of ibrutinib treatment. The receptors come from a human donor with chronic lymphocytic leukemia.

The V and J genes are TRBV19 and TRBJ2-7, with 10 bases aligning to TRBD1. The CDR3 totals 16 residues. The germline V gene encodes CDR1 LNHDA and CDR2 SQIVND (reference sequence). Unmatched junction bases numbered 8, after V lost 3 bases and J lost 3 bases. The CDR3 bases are TGTGCCAGTAGTATCTCCGGGACAGGGGCCTTCTACGAGCAGTACTTC. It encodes CASSISGTGAFYEQYF.

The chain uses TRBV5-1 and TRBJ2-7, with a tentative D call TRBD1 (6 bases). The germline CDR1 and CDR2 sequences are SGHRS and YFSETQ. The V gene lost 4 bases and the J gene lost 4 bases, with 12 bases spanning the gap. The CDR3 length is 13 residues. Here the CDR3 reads CASSPRTEYEQYF. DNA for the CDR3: TGCGCCAGCAGCCCGCGGACAGAATACGAGCAGTACTTC.

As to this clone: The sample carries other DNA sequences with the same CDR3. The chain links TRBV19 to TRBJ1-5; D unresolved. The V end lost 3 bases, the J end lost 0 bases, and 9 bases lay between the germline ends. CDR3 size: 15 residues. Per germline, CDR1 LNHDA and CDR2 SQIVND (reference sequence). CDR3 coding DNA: TGTGCCAGTAGTATCCTCCTTGATAGCAATCAGCCCCAGCATTTT. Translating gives CASSILLDSNQPQHF. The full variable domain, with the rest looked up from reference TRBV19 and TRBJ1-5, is DGGITQSPKYLFRKEGQNVTLSCEQNLNHDAMYWYRQDPGQGLRLIYYSQIVNDFQKGDIAEGYSVSREKKESFPLTVTSAQKNPTAFYLCASSILLDSNQPQHFGDGTRLSIL.

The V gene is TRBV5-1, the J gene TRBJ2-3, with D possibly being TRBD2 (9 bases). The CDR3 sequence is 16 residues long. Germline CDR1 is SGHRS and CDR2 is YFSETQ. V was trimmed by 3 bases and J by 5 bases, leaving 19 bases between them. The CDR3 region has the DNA TGCGCCAGCAGCTCCCAGGGGGCGGGAGGGGGAGATACGCAGTATTTT. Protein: CASSSQGAGGGDTQYF.

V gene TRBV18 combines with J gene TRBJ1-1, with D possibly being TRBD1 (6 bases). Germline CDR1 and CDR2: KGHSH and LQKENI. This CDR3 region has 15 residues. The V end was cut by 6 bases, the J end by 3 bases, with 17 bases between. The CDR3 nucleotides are TGTGCCAGCTCCCCCGACAGGCCCGGGGACACTGAAGCTTTCTTT. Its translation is CASSPDRPGDTEAFF.

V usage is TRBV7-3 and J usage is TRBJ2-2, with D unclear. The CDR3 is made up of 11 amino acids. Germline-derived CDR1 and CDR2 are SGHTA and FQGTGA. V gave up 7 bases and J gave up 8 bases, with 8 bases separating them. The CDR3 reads CASTPGGELFF. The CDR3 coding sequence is TGTGCCAGCACCCCCGGTGGGGAGCTGTTTTTT.

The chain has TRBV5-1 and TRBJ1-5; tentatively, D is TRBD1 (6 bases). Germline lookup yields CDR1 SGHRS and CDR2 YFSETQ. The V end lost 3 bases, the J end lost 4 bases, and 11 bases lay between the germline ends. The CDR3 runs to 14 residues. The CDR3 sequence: CASSWGGTNQPQHF. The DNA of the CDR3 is TGCGCCAGCAGCTGGGGGGGCACTAATCAGCCCCAGCATTTT.

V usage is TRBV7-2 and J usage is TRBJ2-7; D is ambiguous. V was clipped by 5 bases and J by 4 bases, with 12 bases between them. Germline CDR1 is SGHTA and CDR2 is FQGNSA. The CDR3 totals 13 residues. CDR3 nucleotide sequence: TGTGCCAGCAGCCCCACCGGTTGGTACGAGCAGTACTTC. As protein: CASSPTGWYEQYF.

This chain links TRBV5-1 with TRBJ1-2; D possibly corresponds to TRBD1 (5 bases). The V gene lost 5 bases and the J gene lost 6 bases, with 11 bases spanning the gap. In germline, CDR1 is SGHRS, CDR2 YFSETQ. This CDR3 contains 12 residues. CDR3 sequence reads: CASRDIADGYTF. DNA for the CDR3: TGCGCCAGCAGGGACATTGCGGATGGCTACACCTTC.

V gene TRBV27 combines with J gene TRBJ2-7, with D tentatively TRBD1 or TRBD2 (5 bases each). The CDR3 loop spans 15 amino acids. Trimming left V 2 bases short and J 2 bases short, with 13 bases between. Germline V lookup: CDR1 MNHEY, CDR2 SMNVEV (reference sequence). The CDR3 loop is CASSLRDPGPYEQYF. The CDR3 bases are TGTGCCAGCAGTTTACGGGACCCAGGTCCCTACGAGCAGTACTTC.